These 28 T cell receptor beta chains originate from one sample sequenced in a study of T cells in Graves' hyperthyroidism and ophthalmopathy. Authors of the study amplified TCR beta CDR3 regions from RNA transcripts. The TCR CDR3 first-round RT-PCR relied on the HTBI primer set. From the multiplex PCR reads, TCRdb called clonotypes with MiXCR, one entry per CDR3 protein. The repertoire holds under 200,000 distinct CDR3 sequences, about 9% seen once, with more than 20% in the top ten. Material: blood. The receptors stem from a woman between 18 and 30 years old with Graves' hyperthyroidism that later progressed to Graves' ophthalmopathy.

The chain combines TRBV5-6 with TRBJ1-5; a weak D match, TRBD1 (5 bases). CDR3 length: 12 residues. The V gene's germline CDR1 is SGHDT and CDR2 YYEEEE. V lost 2 bases to trimming and J lost 10 bases, with 10 bases between them. This CDR3 reads CASSLPGSPQHF. For the CDR3, the DNA is TGTGCCAGCAGCTTACCAGGGTCCCCCCAGCATTTT.

This clonotype came up many times. The DNA for the CDR3 is TGCAGTGCTTCGCCGGGACTAGCTAGCACAGATACGCAGTATTTT. Its translation: CSASPGLASTDTQYF. J is TRBJ2-3 and V is TRBV20-1, with TRBD2 identical over 9 bases. In germline, CDR1 is DFQATT, CDR2 SNEGSKA (reference sequence). The CDR3 loop spans 15 amino acids. V lost 5 bases, J lost 0 bases, and 6 bases stayed unmatched.

This clonotype has a count of ten or more. J is TRBJ1-5 and V is TRBV19; no clear D gene. Trimming cost V 3 bases and J 6 bases, with 12 bases left between them. The CDR3 covers 14 residues. CDR1 is LNHDA and CDR2 is SQIVND in the germline V gene (reference sequence). CDR3 region: CASSIAAGGQPQHF. CDR3 DNA sequence: TGTGCCAGTAGTATTGCGGCAGGCGGTCAGCCCCAGCATTTT.

The chain joins TRBV19 to TRBJ1-3; D is unclear. From germline, CDR1 is LNHDA and CDR2 SQIVND (reference sequence). CDR3 size: 20 residues. V dropped 1 base and J dropped 0 bases, with 22 bases sitting between them. CDR3 loop: CASSIVLWPPSGFSGNTIYF. CDR3 sequence (DNA): TGTGCCAGTAGTATAGTGCTATGGCCCCCCAGTGGGTTCTCTGGAAACACCATATATTTT.

The sample holds many counts of this clonotype. The chain has TRBV20-1 and TRBJ2-3; the D gene could be TRBD1 or TRBD2 (7 bases each). Trimming cost V 0 bases and J 5 bases, with 18 bases left between them. The CDR3 spans 16 residues. Germline loops: CDR1 DFQATT, CDR2 SNEGSKA (reference sequence). The CDR3 region has the DNA TGCAGTGCTAGAGATCCCAGGGGGACTACGGGAGATACGCAGTATTTT. Translation: CSARDPRGTTGDTQYF.

This clonotype was counted ten times or more. This sequence joins TRBV27 and TRBJ2-7; D possibly corresponds to TRBD2 (6 bases). From germline, CDR1 is MNHEY and CDR2 SMNVEV (reference sequence). The CDR3 has 15 residues. V was shortened by 5 bases and J by 5 bases, with 19 bases between the two germline ends. CDR3 protein: CASSRDEAGLNEQYF. The CDR3 bases are TGTGCCAGCAGTAGGGACGAGGCGGGGCTGAACGAGCAGTACTTC.

This clonotype appeared many times. This chain links TRBV2 with TRBJ2-7; 9 bases agree with TRBD2. The CDR3 extends over 17 amino acids. J was trimmed by 4 bases and V by 1 base; bases with no gene match: 11. Germline V gene lookup returns CDR1 SNHLY and CDR2 FYNNEI. The CDR3 spells CASSEVVEGLAVYEQYF. The CDR3 DNA reads as TGTGCCAGCAGTGAAGTGGTTGAGGGACTAGCCGTATACGAGCAGTACTTC.

This clonotype was detected ten times or more. J is TRBJ1-2 and V is TRBV6-1; D gene unclear. This CDR3 has 15 amino acids. The V and J ends lost 5 bases and 4 bases respectively, with 17 bases between them. CDR1 is MNHNS, CDR2 SASEGT, per germline. The CDR3 nucleotides read TGTGCCAGCAGTCCCGGTATGACATTTGTCTATGGCTACACCTTC. Translation: CASSPGMTFVYGYTF.

This clonotype was seen ten or more times. The chain uses TRBV27 and TRBJ1-2; TRBD1 aligns across 7 bases. The CDR3 is made up of 17 amino acids. Germline V CDR1 and CDR2: MNHEY, SMNVEV (reference sequence). The J segment lost 3 bases and the V segment lost 3 bases, leaving 13 bases of the junction unmatched. The CDR3 DNA reads as TGTGCCAGCAGTTTTATACCGTCAGGGGGGACGGACTATGGCTACACCTTC. It yields the protein CASSFIPSGGTDYGYTF.

This clonotype appeared many times. This chain connects TRBV6-6 to TRBJ1-5, with 9 bases that match TRBD1. Germline CDR1 MNHNY, CDR2 SVGAGI (reference sequence). The V segment lost 2 bases and the J segment 3 bases; nucleotides outside the gene matches: 5. The CDR3 extends over 16 amino acids. The CDR3 DNA is TGTGCCAGCAGTTACCGAACAGGGGGCAACAATCAGCCCCAGCATTTT. Protein product: CASSYRTGGNNQPQHF.

This clonotype has just a few counts. The V call is TRBV30, the J call TRBJ2-2, with D maybe TRBD2 (5 bases). This CDR3 is built from 14 residues. V lost 1 base and J lost 1, with 7 bases in between. Germline assignment: CDR1 GTSNPN and CDR2 SVGIG (reference sequence). The CDR3 region has the DNA TGTGCCTGGAGTGGAGGGATGAACACCGGGGAGCTGTTTTTT. Translated: CAWSGGMNTGELFF.

Ten or more counts support this clonotype. The chain is built from TRBV2 and TRBJ2-3; 8 bases align to TRBD2. The germline V gene has CDR1 SNHLY and CDR2 FYNNEI. The V segment lost 7 bases and the J segment 2 bases; nucleotides outside the gene matches: 8. The CDR3 consists of 15 residues. The DNA of the CDR3 is TGTGCCAGCAACGGACTAGCCAATAACACAGATACGCAGTATTTT. This translates into CASNGLANNTDTQYF.

This clonotype turned up a few times. The CDR3, as DNA: TGTGCCAGCAGCTCCCCGACTAGCGGGGGGTGGAACACCGGGGAGCTGTTTTTT. This sequence encodes CASSSPTSGGWNTGELFF. This sequence joins TRBV13 and TRBJ2-2; TRBD2 matches 13 bases. V was pared by 4 bases and J by 1 base, with 6 bases of the junction left unmatched. CDR1 and CDR2 from the germline V gene are PRHDT and FYEKMQ (reference sequence). The CDR3 extends over 18 amino acids.

This clonotype occurred many times. The chain links TRBV10-1 to TRBJ1-4; 9 nucleotides align to TRBD1. The CDR3 length is 15 residues. After removal of 6 bases from V and 7 bases from J, the junction contained 9 bases not matched to a gene. Germline V gene lookup returns CDR1 WNHNN and CDR2 SYGVQD (reference sequence). The CDR3 DNA follows: TGCGCCAGCAGCGGAAACAGGGGGCCTAGTGAAAAACTGTTTTTT. As protein: CASSGNRGPSEKLFF.

This clonotype was found many times. This rearrangement joins TRBV14 to TRBJ1-1; D unresolved. Looked up from germline, CDR1 is SGHDN and CDR2 is FVKESK. This CDR3 is 14 amino acids long. V shed 1 base and J shed 1 base, with 7 bases lying between them. CDR3 sequence reads: CASSQVSGNTEAFF. For the CDR3, the DNA is TGTGCCAGCAGCCAAGTCTCCGGGAACACTGAAGCTTTCTTT.

Ten or more counts support this clonotype. V is TRBV11-2 and J is TRBJ2-7; 9 nucleotides line up with TRBD2. In germline, CDR1 is SGHAT, CDR2 FQNNGV. V shed 4 bases, J shed 6 bases, and the junction held 13 bases outside the gene matches. The CDR3 runs to 16 residues. The CDR3 DNA reads as TGTGCCAGCAGCTCTCCGGGACTAGCTTCGGGAGGCGAGCAGTACTTC. This gives the protein CASSSPGLASGGEQYF.

This clonotype was seen a handful of times. The gene calls are TRBV5-4 and TRBJ1-2; 8 bases map to TRBD1. There are 15 residues in the CDR3. V gave up 4 bases and J gave up 4 bases; unmatched junction bases: 9. Germline-derived CDR1 and CDR2 are SGHNT and YYREEE (reference sequence). This CDR3 is CASSAGTGNLYGYTF. The CDR3 bases are TGTGCCAGCAGCGCCGGGACAGGCAATCTCTATGGCTACACCTTC.

In regard to this clonotype: Germline is not matched at one junction end, which may reflect a read error. The chain uses TRBV13 and TRBJ1-1; TRBD1 matches at 10 bases. CDR1 is PRHDT and CDR2 is FYEKMQ in the germline V gene (reference sequence). CDR3 length: 18 amino acids. The CDR3: CASSAPGQGFVMNTEASF. As DNA, the CDR3 is TGTGCCAGCAGCGCCCCGGGACAGGGGTTCGTCATGAACACTGAAGCTTCCTTT.

This chain links TRBV19 with TRBJ2-7, with a weak D call TRBD1 (5 bases). There are 13 residues in the CDR3. V was cut by 3 bases and J by 5 bases, with 11 bases left in between. Looked up from germline, CDR1 is LNHDA and CDR2 is SQIVND (reference sequence). The CDR3 DNA sequence: TGTGCCAGTAGTATCGGCAGGGCCAACGAGCAGTACTTC. Translation gives CASSIGRANEQYF.

The chain joins TRBV19 to TRBJ2-7, with a weak D call TRBD1 (6 bases). V lost 1 base, J lost 3 bases, and 13 bases lay in between. Germline CDR1 LNHDA, CDR2 SQIVND (reference sequence). This CDR3 region has 15 residues. DNA of the CDR3: TGTGCCAGTAGTATAGCCAGGGGAGAAGTCTACGAGCAGTACTTC. It specifies CASSIARGEVYEQYF.

This clonotype was seen at least ten times. Here the CDR3 reads CASSLSKNPYNEQFF. DNA of the CDR3: TGTGCCAGCAGTTTATCCAAAAACCCCTACAATGAGCAGTTCTTC. The chain combines TRBV27 with TRBJ2-1; D ambiguous. The CDR3 covers 15 residues. Trimming removed 0 bases at V and 2 bases at J, with 8 bases between. The germline gives CDR1 MNHEY, CDR2 SMNVEV (reference sequence).

This clonotype was recorded at least ten times. For the CDR3, the DNA is TGTGCCAGTAGTATGTCGGCGGACCCCTACAATGAGCAGTTCTTC. Its protein product is CASSMSADPYNEQFF. The chain joins TRBV19 to TRBJ2-1; D call uncertain. Germline assignment: CDR1 LNHDA and CDR2 SQIVND (reference sequence). The CDR3 extends over 15 amino acids. Trimming took off 3 bases at V and 2 bases at J, with 11 bases between the two ends.

This clonotype was recorded at least ten times. The J gene is TRBJ1-6, the V gene TRBV7-9, with D possibly matching TRBD1 (6 bases). This CDR3 spans 16 amino acids. The ends were cut back, 7 bases at V and 7 bases at J, with 20 bases in the middle. Germline values: CDR1 SEHNR, CDR2 FQNEAQ (reference sequence). The CDR3 bases are TGTGCCAGCACCGAAGACAGGTCCGGGAAAAATTCACCCCTCCACTTT. It translates to CASTEDRSGKNSPLHF.

This clonotype was found many times. The chain carries TRBV20-1 and TRBJ2-3; D uncertain. The CDR3 covers 14 residues. Trimming pared 3 bases from V and 1 base from J, leaving 11 bases between. CDR1 and CDR2 (germline): DFQATT, SNEGSKA (reference sequence). Here the CDR3 DNA reads TGCAGTGCTAGGTCTGGCAAGGGCACAGATACGCAGTATTTT. This encodes CSARSGKGTDTQYF.

The rearrangement joins TRBV5-8 to TRBJ2-7; TRBD2 agrees at 10 bases. The junction had 9 bases not matched to a gene; V was cut back by 4 bases and J by 5 bases. Germline V gives CDR1 SGHTS, CDR2 YDEGEE. This CDR3 comprises 15 residues. CDR3 nucleotides: TGTGCCAGCAGCCCGAGAGCGGGGGGGCCTGACGAGCAGTACTTC. It specifies CASSPRAGGPDEQYF.

Only a few counts were recorded for this clonotype. This sequence joins TRBV5-5 and TRBJ2-7; D is unclear. The germline CDR1 and CDR2 sequences are SGHKS and YYEKEE (reference sequence). The CDR3 has 15 residues. The V end was cut by 0 bases, the J end by 0 bases, with 10 bases between. CDR3 loop: CASSLEPTSSYEQYF. CDR3 sequence (DNA): TGTGCCAGCAGCTTGGAGCCCACAAGCTCCTACGAGCAGTACTTC. Full variable domain (outside the CDR3, taken from reference TRBV5-5 and TRBJ2-7): DAGVTQSPTHLIKTRGQQVTLRCSPISGHKSVSWYQQVLGQGPQFIFQYYEKEERGRGNFPDRFSARQFPNYSSELNVNALLLGDSALYLCASSLEPTSSYEQYFGPGTRLTVT.

At least ten counts were recorded for this clonotype. The chain couples TRBV12-3 or TRBV12-4 to TRBJ2-3; 8 bases align to TRBD2. V gave up 6 bases and J gave up 3 bases; unmatched junction bases: 5. The CDR3 runs to 14 residues. The CDR3 spells CASRLSGKTDTQYF. CDR3 bases: TGTGCCAGCAGGCTTAGCGGGAAAACAGATACGCAGTATTTT.

This clonotype has ten or more counts. The rearrangement links TRBV7-9 to TRBJ1-1, with D uncertain. Germline lookup yields CDR1 SEHNR and CDR2 FQNEAQ (reference sequence). The CDR3 is 12 residues long. V gave up 4 bases and J gave up 5 bases, with 8 bases separating them. The CDR3 DNA reads TGTGCCAGCAGCTCATTTCGGACTGAAGCTTTCTTT. Protein product: CASSSFRTEAFF.